Listed below are T cell receptor beta chains from one sample, sequenced in a study of cytotoxic CD8 clonotypes in ibrutinib-treated CLL. Sequenced by immunoSEQ multiplex PCR; TCRdb stores in-frame clones only, minus some. Here the sample spans approximately 340,000 clones, roughly 71% being singletons. The sample here was PBMCs, taken after 36 months of ibrutinib treatment. The receptors derive from a human donor with chronic lymphocytic leukemia. Both conserved end residues are part of each CDR3. Each record gives: D gene, J gene, V gene, clone size, CDR3 protein, CDR3 DNA. A D gene is named only where the DNA matches it firmly. Clone size appears in some rows only: once, few, many, or a class for an expanded clone.

d_gene: -; j_gene: TRBJ1-2; v_gene: TRBV9; abundance: few; CDR3aa: CASSVQDYGYTF; CDR3nt: TGTGCCAGCAGCGTACAAGACTATGGCTACACCTTC
d_gene: TRBD2; j_gene: TRBJ2-2; v_gene: TRBV27; abundance: -; CDR3aa: CASRHGTTNTGELFF; CDR3nt: TGTGCCAGCCGCCACGGGACTACGAACACCGGGGAGCTGTTTTTT
d_gene: TRBD1; j_gene: TRBJ1-5; v_gene: TRBV19; abundance: -; CDR3aa: CASRPRGASNQPQHF; CDR3nt: TGTGCCAGTAGACCCAGGGGGGCTAGCAATCAGCCCCAGCATTTT
d_gene: -; j_gene: TRBJ2-7; v_gene: TRBV7-3; abundance: -; CDR3aa: CASSLISVGRNSYEQYF; CDR3nt: TGTGCCAGCAGCTTAATTTCAGTGGGGCGGAACTCCTACGAGCAGTACTTC
d_gene: TRBD1; j_gene: TRBJ2-1; v_gene: TRBV4-3; abundance: -; CDR3aa: CASKGVRGHNEQFF; CDR3nt: TGCGCCAGCAAAGGGGTGAGGGGGCACAATGAGCAGTTCTTC
d_gene: -; j_gene: TRBJ2-5; v_gene: TRBV4-3; abundance: -; CDR3aa: CASSQDVRGSLETQYF; CDR3nt: TGCGCCAGCAGCCAAGATGTCCGGGGGAGTTTAGAGACCCAGTACTTC
d_gene: TRBD1; j_gene: TRBJ2-1; v_gene: TRBV7-9; abundance: once; CDR3aa: CASSNTAGGGYNEQFF; CDR3nt: TGTGCCAGCAGCAACACTGCAGGGGGCGGATACAATGAGCAGTTCTTC
d_gene: TRBD2; j_gene: TRBJ2-5; v_gene: TRBV2; abundance: -; CDR3aa: CARGLDQETQYF; CDR3nt: TGTGCCAGAGGACTAGACCAAGAGACCCAGTACTTC
d_gene: -; j_gene: TRBJ2-7; v_gene: TRBV28; abundance: once; CDR3aa: CASRANSYEQYF; CDR3nt: TGTGCCAGCAGGGCAAACTCCTACGAGCAGTACTTC
d_gene: -; j_gene: TRBJ2-7; v_gene: TRBV11-2; abundance: once; CDR3aa: CASSYTIDYEQYF; CDR3nt: TGTGCCAGCAGCTACACCATAGACTACGAGCAGTACTTC
d_gene: TRBD1; j_gene: TRBJ1-5; v_gene: TRBV5-5; abundance: -; CDR3aa: CASSLGTGRGNQPQHF; CDR3nt: TGTGCCAGCAGCTTGGGGACAGGCCGAGGGAATCAGCCCCAGCATTTT
d_gene: -; j_gene: TRBJ1-5; v_gene: TRBV7-8; abundance: -; CDR3aa: CASSLGQPFNQPQHF; CDR3nt: TGTGCCAGCAGCTTAGGGCAGCCCTTCAATCAGCCCCAGCATTTT
d_gene: -; j_gene: TRBJ2-7; v_gene: TRBV6-1; abundance: once; CDR3aa: CASRASVGSYEQYF; CDR3nt: TGTGCCAGCAGGGCTAGCGTAGGCAGCTACGAGCAGTACTTC
d_gene: -; j_gene: TRBJ2-1; v_gene: TRBV29-1; abundance: once; CDR3aa: CSVEGFQGLYNEQFF; CDR3nt: TGCAGCGTTGAGGGGTTCCAGGGGCTCTACAATGAGCAGTTCTTC
d_gene: -; j_gene: TRBJ2-7; v_gene: TRBV10-3; abundance: -; CDR3aa: CAISGGGTIYEQYF; CDR3nt: TGTGCCATCAGTGGGGGCGGGACAATCTACGAGCAGTACTTC
d_gene: -; j_gene: TRBJ2-5; v_gene: TRBV15; abundance: -; CDR3aa: CATRSGRETQYF; CDR3nt: TGTGCCACCAGGTCAGGCCGAGAGACCCAGTACTTC
d_gene: -; j_gene: TRBJ1-2; v_gene: TRBV7-3; abundance: -; CDR3aa: CASSLMGGADYGYTF; CDR3nt: TGTGCCAGCAGCTTAATGGGAGGGGCCGACTATGGCTACACCTTC
d_gene: TRBD1; j_gene: TRBJ2-1; v_gene: TRBV9; abundance: -; CDR3aa: CASSEQIGTGRANEQFF; CDR3nt: TGTGCCAGCAGCGAGCAAATCGGGACAGGGCGAGCCAATGAGCAGTTCTTC
d_gene: TRBD2; j_gene: TRBJ2-5; v_gene: TRBV5-1; abundance: -; CDR3aa: CASSLAVTSGEETQYF; CDR3nt: TGCGCCAGCAGCTTGGCGGTAACTAGCGGTGAAGAGACCCAGTACTTC
d_gene: -; j_gene: TRBJ2-7; v_gene: TRBV7-2; abundance: -; CDR3aa: CASSPGIAYEQYF; CDR3nt: TGTGCCAGCAGCCCAGGGATCGCCTACGAGCAGTACTTC
d_gene: -; j_gene: TRBJ2-3; v_gene: TRBV18; abundance: -; CDR3aa: CASSPRDVSTSGTQYF; CDR3nt: TGTGCCAGCTCACCACGTGACGTGTCGACCAGCGGTACGCAGTATTTT
d_gene: -; j_gene: TRBJ1-2; v_gene: TRBV5-1; abundance: -; CDR3aa: CASSEEGPRANYGYTF; CDR3nt: TGCGCCAGCAGCGAGGAGGGACCGAGAGCTAACTATGGCTACACCTTC
d_gene: TRBD2; j_gene: TRBJ2-1; v_gene: TRBV4-1; abundance: few; CDR3aa: CASSPPLSGGGNEQFF; CDR3nt: TGCGCCAGCAGCCCCCCCCTTAGCGGGGGTGGCAATGAGCAGTTCTTC
d_gene: TRBD2; j_gene: TRBJ2-3; v_gene: TRBV7-3; abundance: -; CDR3aa: CASSFLAGMSDTQYF; CDR3nt: TGTGCCAGCAGCTTTCTAGCGGGGATGTCAGATACGCAGTATTTT
d_gene: TRBD1; j_gene: TRBJ2-7; v_gene: TRBV27; abundance: once; CDR3aa: CASRVRTGGSYEQYF; CDR3nt: TGTGCCAGCAGAGTAAGGACAGGGGGAAGTTACGAGCAGTACTTC
d_gene: TRBD1; j_gene: TRBJ1-2; v_gene: TRBV2; abundance: -; CDR3aa: CASRERWTGWGYGYTF; CDR3nt: TGTGCCAGCAGAGAACGGTGGACAGGTTGGGGCTATGGCTACACCTTC
d_gene: TRBD1; j_gene: TRBJ2-7; v_gene: TRBV6-6; abundance: -; CDR3aa: CASSLQGGQGPHEQYF; CDR3nt: TGTGCCAGCAGTCTCCAGGGGGGACAGGGTCCCCACGAGCAGTACTTC
d_gene: TRBD1; j_gene: TRBJ2-7; v_gene: TRBV7-9; abundance: -; CDR3aa: CASSSDRVVRYEQYF; CDR3nt: TGTGCCAGCAGCTCGGACAGGGTGGTCCGCTACGAGCAGTACTTC